These T cell receptor beta chains were read from a single sample in a study of blood T cell repertoires in COVID-19. Using immunoSEQ multiplex PCR, the repertoire was profiled, and TCRdb retains in-frame clones only, with some absent. In the table there are under 200,000 clones, more than 80% of which are singletons. The source material was PBMCs or T cells enriched from blood (not recorded which). These receptors were obtained from a woman aged 18-29 years who had recovered from COVID-19. CDR3s include the opening cysteine and the closing phenylalanine or tryptophan. The D gene is left open where the match is weak. Size is omitted from some rows. Given values are once, few, many or a class for expanded clones.

CDR3aa | CDR3nt | j_gene | abundance | d_gene | v_gene
CASSVASGHLYGYTF | TGTGCCAGCAGCGTCGCCTCCGGACACCTCTATGGCTACACCTTC | TRBJ1-2 | - | - | TRBV9
CASSITGFDYGYTF | TGTGCCAGTAGTATCACAGGGTTCGACTATGGCTACACCTTC | TRBJ1-2 | - | - | TRBV19
CASSSGTNTDTQYF | TGTGCCAGCAGCTCCGGGACTAACACAGATACGCAGTATTTT | TRBJ2-3 | - | TRBD2 | TRBV7-3
CASSQDLWQGAGNTIYF | TGCGCCAGCAGCCAAGATTTGTGGCAGGGGGCTGGAAACACCATATATTTT | TRBJ1-3 | - | TRBD1 | TRBV4-1
CASSSRGGNRVGSPLHF | TGTGCCAGCAGTTCAAGGGGTGGAAACAGGGTCGGGTCACCCCTCCACTTT | TRBJ1-6 | - | - | TRBV28
CATTTVLNTEAFF | TGTGCCACGACGACAGTTTTGAACACTGAAGCTTTCTTT | TRBJ1-1 | - | - | TRBV10-3
CASSFSTDRSYTF | TGTGCCAGCAGCTTTTCCACGGACAGATCCTACACCTTC | TRBJ1-2 | - | - | TRBV5-5
CASSLKQPYVSYNSPLHF | TGTGCCAGCAGTTTAAAACAGCCCTACGTCTCCTATAATTCACCCCTCCACTTT | TRBJ1-6 | - | - | TRBV27
CASRQGVAFF | TGTGCCAGTAGACAGGGGGTAGCTTTCTTT | TRBJ1-1 | - | TRBD1 | TRBV19
CASSEKRQPQHF | TGTGCCAGCAGTGAAAAGAGACAGCCCCAGCATTTT | TRBJ1-5 | - | - | TRBV2
CASSAGATNEKLFF | TGTGCCAGTAGTGCCGGAGCAACTAATGAAAAACTGTTTTTT | TRBJ1-4 | - | - | TRBV19
CATSDDNRGDTQYF | TGTGCCACCAGTGACGACAACAGGGGAGATACGCAGTATTTT | TRBJ2-3 | - | TRBD1 | TRBV24-1
CASSLRQGSGANVLTF | TGTGCCAGCAGCTTACGACAGGGTTCCGGGGCCAACGTCCTGACTTTC | TRBJ2-6 | - | TRBD1 | TRBV7-9
CASSEKRTGIEQYF | TGCGCCAGCAGTGAGAAAAGGACAGGGATCGAGCAGTACTTC | TRBJ2-7 | - | TRBD1 | TRBV10-1
CASSLQGAQWDTGELFF | TGCGCCAGCAGCTTACAGGGGGCGCAGTGGGACACCGGGGAGCTGTTTTTT | TRBJ2-2 | - | TRBD1 | TRBV5-1
CASSPGGARVNTEAFF | TGTGCCAGCAGCCCGGGAGGGGCGAGGGTGAACACTGAAGCTTTCTTT | TRBJ1-1 | - | - | TRBV3-1/TRBV3-2
CASSFLGLAKTGELFF | TGTGCCAGTAGTTTTTTGGGACTAGCGAAAACCGGGGAGCTGTTTTTT | TRBJ2-2 | few | TRBD2 | TRBV19
CASSQVGGAGYTF | TGTGCCAGCAGCCAAGTAGGGGGCGCTGGCTACACCTTC | TRBJ1-2 | - | TRBD1 | TRBV3-1/TRBV3-2
CASSQGTAALATDTQYF | TGTGCCAGCAGCCAAGGAACAGCCGCCCTTGCCACAGATACGCAGTATTTT | TRBJ2-3 | - | - | TRBV3-1/TRBV3-2
CASSHRRGQDGYTF | TGTGCCAGCAGTCACCGCAGGGGGCAGGATGGCTACACCTTC | TRBJ1-2 | once | TRBD1 | TRBV27
CASSPTTGGAHLNTEAFF | TGTGCCAGCAGCCCAACCACAGGGGGCGCCCACCTTAACACTGAAGCTTTCTTT | TRBJ1-1 | - | TRBD1 | TRBV5-5
CASSIGPGETEAFF | TGTGCCAGTAGTATAGGGCCAGGGGAAACTGAAGCTTTCTTT | TRBJ1-1 | - | - | TRBV19
CASTLSRGSKETQYF | TGTGCCAGCACCCTCTCAAGGGGCTCAAAAGAGACCCAGTACTTC | TRBJ2-5 | once | - | TRBV6-5
CASSLEVRGFPLEYF | TGCGCCAGCAGCTTGGAGGTCAGGGGGTTTCCCCTGGAGTACTTC | TRBJ2-7 | - | TRBD1 | TRBV5-1
CASSQGRNQPQHF | TGTGCCAGCAGCCAAGGGAGAAATCAGCCCCAGCATTTT | TRBJ1-5 | - | - | TRBV7-9
CASSQNQGYGYTF | TGTGCCAGCAGCCAGAACCAGGGCTATGGCTACACCTTC | TRBJ1-2 | - | - | TRBV6-5
CASSSVQGRSEKLFF | TGTGCCAGCAGTTCGGTGCAGGGTCGGAGTGAAAAACTGTTTTTT | TRBJ1-4 | - | - | TRBV28
CASSEGLAGGYTGELFF | TGTGCCAGCAGTGAAGGATTAGCGGGGGGCTACACCGGGGAGCTGTTTTTT | TRBJ2-2 | - | TRBD2 | TRBV2
CAADNTAGGQGYTF | TGTGCCGCGGATAACACGGCAGGGGGGCAAGGCTACACCTTC | TRBJ1-2 | - | TRBD1 | TRBV28
CASRSGAGYEQYF | TGTGCCAGTCGATCAGGGGCAGGGTACGAGCAGTACTTC | TRBJ2-7 | - | - | TRBV27
CASSRQAAMTQYF | TGTGCCAGCAGCCGACAGGCGGCTATGACCCAGTACTTC | TRBJ2-5 | - | - | TRBV12-3/TRBV12-4
CASSRRQPQETQYF | TGTGCCAGCAGCCGAAGACAGCCCCAAGAGACCCAGTACTTC | TRBJ2-5 | - | - | TRBV14
CASSGGGFYEQYF | TGTGCCAGCAGTGGGGGGGGATTCTACGAGCAGTACTTC | TRBJ2-7 | - | TRBD2 | TRBV27
CASSQVSLWGQGQVAGNTIYF | TGTGCCAGCAGCCAAGTGTCCTTGTGGGGACAGGGCCAAGTAGCTGGAAACACCATATATTTT | TRBJ1-3 | - | TRBD1 | TRBV4-2
CASSEFVGTEAYNEQFF | TGTGCCAGCAGTGAGTTCGTAGGGACAGAAGCCTACAATGAGCAGTTCTTC | TRBJ2-1 | - | TRBD1 | TRBV2
CASSEGTGSGNTIYF | TGTGCCAGCTCGGAAGGGACAGGTTCTGGAAACACCATATATTTT | TRBJ1-3 | - | TRBD1 | TRBV18
CASTQTGLGNTIYF | TGTGCCAGCACCCAGACAGGGCTGGGAAACACCATATATTTT | TRBJ1-3 | - | TRBD1 | TRBV7-2
CAIGISGTTQETQYF | TGTGCCATCGGAATCTCCGGGACAACTCAAGAGACCCAGTACTTC | TRBJ2-5 | - | - | TRBV10-3
CASSPGPGGTEAFF | TGCGCCAGCAGCCCGGGACCCGGAGGGACTGAAGCTTTCTTT | TRBJ1-1 | - | - | TRBV5-1
CASSDGMFPYEQYF | TGCGCCAGCAGCGACGGGATGTTTCCCTACGAGCAGTACTTC | TRBJ2-7 | - | - | TRBV5-1
CAISLTGVGYGYTF | TGTGCCATCAGTTTGACAGGGGTCGGGTATGGCTACACCTTC | TRBJ1-2 | - | TRBD1 | TRBV10-3
CASSSYTGGTGEQFF | TGTGCCAGCAGCTCCTATACAGGGGGCACAGGGGAGCAGTTCTTC | TRBJ2-1 | - | TRBD1 | TRBV11-3
CARSLRTDEAFF | TGTGCCAGAAGCTTGCGGACAGATGAAGCTTTCTTT | TRBJ1-1 | - | - | TRBV5-3
CASSLARAGGRDIQYF | TGTGCCAGCAGCTTAGCGAGAGCAGGGGGTAGGGACATTCAGTACTTC | TRBJ2-4 | - | TRBD1 | TRBV7-9
CASSLVGRGNPYNSPLHF | TGTGCCAGCAGCTTAGTTGGCAGGGGGAACCCCTATAATTCACCCCTCCACTTT | TRBJ1-6 | few | TRBD1 | TRBV7-8
CASSLRRNTGELFF | TGTGCCAGCAGCCTCCGTCGGAACACCGGGGAGCTGTTTTTT | TRBJ2-2 | - | - | TRBV13
CASSLNQGAQIAYGYTF | TGTGCCAGCAGCTTGAATCAGGGGGCGCAGATTGCCTATGGCTACACCTTC | TRBJ1-2 | - | TRBD1 | TRBV5-5
CASTVRDRPYNEQFF | TGTGCCAGCACCGTCCGGGACAGGCCATACAATGAGCAGTTCTTC | TRBJ2-1 | - | TRBD1 | TRBV9
CAWKSLYNSPLHF | TGTGCCTGGAAGAGCCTGTATAATTCACCCCTCCACTTT | TRBJ1-6 | - | - | TRBV30
CASSFKRGGPNTGELFF | TGTGCCAGCAGCTTTAAGCGGGGGGGCCCGAACACCGGGGAGCTGTTTTTT | TRBJ2-2 | - | TRBD2 | TRBV5-4
CASSFIDRQNIQYF | TGCGCCAGCAGCTTCATTGACAGGCAAAACATTCAGTACTTC | TRBJ2-4 | - | - | TRBV5-1
CASSVDRDDGYTF | TGTGCCAGCTCAGTCGACAGGGACGATGGCTACACCTTC | TRBJ1-2 | - | TRBD1 | TRBV2
CASSLIGQDNEKLFF | TGTGCCAGCAGCTTAATAGGCCAGGATAATGAAAAACTGTTTTTT | TRBJ1-4 | - | - | TRBV7-9
CASSSDKLQPQHF | TGTGCCAGCAGCTCCGATAAACTTCAGCCCCAGCATTTT | TRBJ1-5 | few | - | TRBV6-5
CASTHGQPGGDYNSPLHF | TGTGCCAGCACGCATGGCCAGCCCGGGGGGGACTATAATTCACCCCTCCACTTT | TRBJ1-6 | - | - | TRBV28
CASSVVGLPTDTQYF | TGTGCCAGCAGCGTAGTGGGACTACCCACAGATACGCAGTATTTT | TRBJ2-3 | - | TRBD2 | TRBV9
CATSRDRGRNQPQHF | TGTGCCACCAGCAGAGACAGGGGGCGAAACCAGCCCCAGCATTTT | TRBJ1-5 | - | TRBD1 | TRBV15